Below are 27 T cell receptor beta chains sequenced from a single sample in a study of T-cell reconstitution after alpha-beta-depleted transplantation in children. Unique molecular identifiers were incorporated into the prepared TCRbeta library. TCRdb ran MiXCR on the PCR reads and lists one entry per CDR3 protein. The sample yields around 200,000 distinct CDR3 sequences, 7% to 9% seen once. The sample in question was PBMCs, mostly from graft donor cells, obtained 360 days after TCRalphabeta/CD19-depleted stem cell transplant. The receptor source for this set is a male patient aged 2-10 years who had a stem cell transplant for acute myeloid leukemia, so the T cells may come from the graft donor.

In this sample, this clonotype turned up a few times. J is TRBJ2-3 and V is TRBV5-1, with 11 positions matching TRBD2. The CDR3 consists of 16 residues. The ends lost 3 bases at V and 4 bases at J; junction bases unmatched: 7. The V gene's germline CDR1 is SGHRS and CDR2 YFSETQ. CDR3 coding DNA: TGCGCCAGCAGCTGTTGTAGCGGGGGGGGTCCAGATACGCAGTATTTT. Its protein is CASSCCSGGGPDTQYF.

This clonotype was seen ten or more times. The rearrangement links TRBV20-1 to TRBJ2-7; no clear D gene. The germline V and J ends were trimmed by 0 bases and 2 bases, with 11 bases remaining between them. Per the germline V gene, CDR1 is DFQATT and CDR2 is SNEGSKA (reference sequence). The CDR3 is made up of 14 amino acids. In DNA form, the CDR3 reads TGCAGTGCTAGAGATCAACGGAGTGCCTACGAGCAGTACTTC. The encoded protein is CSARDQRSAYEQYF.

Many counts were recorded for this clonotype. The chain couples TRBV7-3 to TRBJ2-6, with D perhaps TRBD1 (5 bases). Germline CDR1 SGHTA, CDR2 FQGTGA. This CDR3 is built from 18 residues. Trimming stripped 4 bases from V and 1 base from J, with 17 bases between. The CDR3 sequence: CASSSNRGQVSGANVLTF. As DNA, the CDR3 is TGTGCCAGCAGCTCGAACCGCGGACAAGTATCTGGGGCCAACGTCCTGACTTTC. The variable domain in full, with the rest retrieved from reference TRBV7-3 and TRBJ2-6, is GAGVSQTPSNKVTEKGKYVELRCDPISGHTALYWYRQSLGQGPEFLIYFQGTGAADDSGLPNDRFFAVRPEGSVSTLKIQRTERGDSAVYLCASSSNRGQVSGANVLTFGAGSRLTVL.

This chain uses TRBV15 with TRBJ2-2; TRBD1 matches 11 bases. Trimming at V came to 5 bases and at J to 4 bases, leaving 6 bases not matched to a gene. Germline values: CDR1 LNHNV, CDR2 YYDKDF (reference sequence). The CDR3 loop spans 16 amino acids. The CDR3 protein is CATSPGQGAITGELFF. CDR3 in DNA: TGTGCCACCAGCCCCGGACAGGGGGCGATCACCGGGGAGCTGTTTTTT.

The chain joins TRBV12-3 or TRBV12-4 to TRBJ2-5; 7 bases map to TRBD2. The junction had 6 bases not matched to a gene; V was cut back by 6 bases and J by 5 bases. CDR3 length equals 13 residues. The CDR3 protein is CASRAGFRETQYF. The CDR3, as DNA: TGTGCCAGCAGAGCGGGATTCAGGGAGACCCAGTACTTC.

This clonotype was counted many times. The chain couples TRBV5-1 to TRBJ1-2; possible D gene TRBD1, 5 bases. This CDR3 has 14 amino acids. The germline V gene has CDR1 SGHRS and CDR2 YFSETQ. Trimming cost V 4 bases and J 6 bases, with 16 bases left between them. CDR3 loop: CASSPLGGGHGYTF. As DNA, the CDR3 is TGCGCCAGCAGCCCCCTCGGGGGGGGACATGGCTACACCTTC.

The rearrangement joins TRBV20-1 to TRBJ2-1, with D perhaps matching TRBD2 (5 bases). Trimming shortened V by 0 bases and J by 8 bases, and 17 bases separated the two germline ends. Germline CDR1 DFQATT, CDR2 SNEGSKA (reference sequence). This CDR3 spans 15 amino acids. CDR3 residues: CSARDLLEVGDEQFF. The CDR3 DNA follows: TGCAGTGCTAGAGATTTACTAGAAGTGGGAGATGAGCAGTTCTTC.

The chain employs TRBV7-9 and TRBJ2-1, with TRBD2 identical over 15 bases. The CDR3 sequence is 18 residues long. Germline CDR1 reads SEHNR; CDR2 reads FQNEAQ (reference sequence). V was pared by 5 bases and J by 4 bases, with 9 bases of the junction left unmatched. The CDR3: CASSRRTSGRDLYNEQFF. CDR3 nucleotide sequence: TGTGCCAGCAGCCGCCGGACTAGCGGGAGGGACCTGTACAATGAGCAGTTCTTC.

The CDR3 sequence is CASSFRGGVKNIQYF. The CDR3 DNA is TGTGCCAGCAGTTTCCGGGGGGGGGTCAAAAACATTCAGTACTTC. The V gene is TRBV12-3 or TRBV12-4, the J gene TRBJ2-4; TRBD2 aligns across 8 bases. The CDR3 is 15 amino acids. The V gene end was trimmed by 3 bases and the J gene end by 3 bases; junction bases not matched to a gene: 4.

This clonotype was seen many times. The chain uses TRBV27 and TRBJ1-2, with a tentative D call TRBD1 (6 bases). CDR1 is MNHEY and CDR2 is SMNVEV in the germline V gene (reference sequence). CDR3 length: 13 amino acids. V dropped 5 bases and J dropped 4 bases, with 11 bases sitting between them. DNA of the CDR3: TGTGCCAGCAGTCCCCACAGGGTCTATGGCTACACCTTC. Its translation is CASSPHRVYGYTF.

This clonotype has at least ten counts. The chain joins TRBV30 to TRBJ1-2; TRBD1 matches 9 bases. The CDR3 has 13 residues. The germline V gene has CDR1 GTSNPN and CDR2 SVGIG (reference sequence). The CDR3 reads CAQPPGTGRGYTF. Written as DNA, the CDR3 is TGTGCTCAACCCCCCGGGACAGGGCGCGGCTACACCTTC.

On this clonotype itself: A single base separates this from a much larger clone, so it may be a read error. The CDR3 here is CASSGGGKSTDTQYF. As DNA, the CDR3 is TGTGCCAGCAGCGGGGGGGGCAAAAGCACAGATACGCAGTATTTT. The rearrangement joins TRBV9 to TRBJ2-3; TRBD2 might be the D (7 bases). Germline V CDR1 and CDR2: SGDLS, YYNGEE. This CDR3 comprises 15 residues. The V end was cut by 3 bases, the J end by 0 bases, with 11 bases between.

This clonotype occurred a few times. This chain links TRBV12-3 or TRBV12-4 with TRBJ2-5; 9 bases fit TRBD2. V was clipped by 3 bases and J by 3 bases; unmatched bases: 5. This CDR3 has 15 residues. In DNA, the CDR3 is TGTGCCAGCAGTTTTCAGGCTAGCGGGAAAGAGACCCAGTACTTC. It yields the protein CASSFQASGKETQYF.

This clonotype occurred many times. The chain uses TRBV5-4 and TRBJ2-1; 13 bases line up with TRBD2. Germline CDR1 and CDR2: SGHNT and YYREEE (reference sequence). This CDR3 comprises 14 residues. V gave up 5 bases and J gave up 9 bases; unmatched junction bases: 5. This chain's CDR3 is CASRLAGGPVEQFF. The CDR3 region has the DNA TGTGCCAGCAGACTAGCGGGAGGGCCGGTTGAGCAGTTCTTC.

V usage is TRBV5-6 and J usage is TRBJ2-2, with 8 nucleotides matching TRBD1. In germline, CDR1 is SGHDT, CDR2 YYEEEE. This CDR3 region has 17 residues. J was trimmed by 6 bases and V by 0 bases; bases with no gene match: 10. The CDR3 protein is CASSLEPGTGYPGELFF. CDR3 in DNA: TGTGCCAGCAGCTTGGAACCCGGGACAGGCTATCCCGGGGAGCTGTTTTTT.

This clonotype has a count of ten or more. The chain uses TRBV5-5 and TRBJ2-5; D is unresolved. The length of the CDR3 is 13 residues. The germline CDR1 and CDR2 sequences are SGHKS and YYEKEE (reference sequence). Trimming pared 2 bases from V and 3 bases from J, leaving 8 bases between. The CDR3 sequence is CASSLEREETQYF. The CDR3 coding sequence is TGTGCCAGCAGCTTAGAGCGCGAAGAGACCCAGTACTTC.

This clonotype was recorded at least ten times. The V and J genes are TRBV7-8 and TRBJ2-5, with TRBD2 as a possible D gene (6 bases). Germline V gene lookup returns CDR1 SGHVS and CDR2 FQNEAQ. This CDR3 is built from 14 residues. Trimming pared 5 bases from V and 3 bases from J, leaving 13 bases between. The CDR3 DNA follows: TGTGCCAGCAGCCTACCGGGACTTAAAGAGACCCAGTACTTC. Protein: CASSLPGLKETQYF.

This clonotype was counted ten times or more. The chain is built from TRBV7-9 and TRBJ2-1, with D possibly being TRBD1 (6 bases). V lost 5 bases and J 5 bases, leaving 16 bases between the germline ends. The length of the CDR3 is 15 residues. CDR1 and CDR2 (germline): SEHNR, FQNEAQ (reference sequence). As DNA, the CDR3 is TGTGCCAGCAGCCTCTTCGTCTCAGGGGACAATGAGCAGTTCTTC. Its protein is CASSLFVSGDNEQFF. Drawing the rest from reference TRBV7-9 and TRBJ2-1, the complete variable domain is DTGVSQNPRHKITKRGQNVTFRCDPISEHNRLYWYRQTLGQGPEFLTYFQNEAQLEKSRLLSDRFSAERPKGSFSTLEIQRTEQGDSAMYLCASSLFVSGDNEQFFGPGTRLTVL.

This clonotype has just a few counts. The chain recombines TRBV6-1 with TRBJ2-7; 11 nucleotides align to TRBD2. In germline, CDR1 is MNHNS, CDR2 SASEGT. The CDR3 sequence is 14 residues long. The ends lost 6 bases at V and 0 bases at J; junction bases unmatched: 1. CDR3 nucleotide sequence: TGTGCCAGCAGGCTAGCGGGGGGCTCCTACGAGCAGTACTTC. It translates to CASRLAGGSYEQYF.

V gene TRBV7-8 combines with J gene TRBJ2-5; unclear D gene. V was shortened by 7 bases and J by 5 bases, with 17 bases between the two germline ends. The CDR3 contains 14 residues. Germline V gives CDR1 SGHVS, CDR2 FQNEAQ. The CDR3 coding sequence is TGTGCCAGCATCTACGGATTTAATGGGGAGACCCAGTACTTC. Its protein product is CASIYGFNGETQYF.

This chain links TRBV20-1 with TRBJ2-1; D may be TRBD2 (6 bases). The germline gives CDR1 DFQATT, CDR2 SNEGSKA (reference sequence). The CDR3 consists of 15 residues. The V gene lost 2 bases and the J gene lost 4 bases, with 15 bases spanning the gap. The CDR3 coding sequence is TGCAGTGCTAGACACACCCAGCGGGTATACAATGAGCAGTTCTTC. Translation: CSARHTQRVYNEQFF.

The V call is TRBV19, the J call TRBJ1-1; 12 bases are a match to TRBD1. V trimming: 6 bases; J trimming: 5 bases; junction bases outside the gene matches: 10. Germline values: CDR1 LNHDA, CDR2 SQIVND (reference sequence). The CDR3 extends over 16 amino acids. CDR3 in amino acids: CASRPPGQGARTEAFF. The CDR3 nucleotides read TGTGCCAGTAGACCCCCGGGACAGGGGGCTCGGACTGAAGCTTTCTTT.

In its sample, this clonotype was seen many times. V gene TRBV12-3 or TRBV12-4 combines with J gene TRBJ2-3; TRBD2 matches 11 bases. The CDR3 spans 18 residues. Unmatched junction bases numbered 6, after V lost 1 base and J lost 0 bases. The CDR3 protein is CASSLVGGLAASTDTQYF. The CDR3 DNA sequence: TGTGCCAGCAGTTTAGTCGGGGGACTAGCGGCTAGCACAGATACGCAGTATTTT.

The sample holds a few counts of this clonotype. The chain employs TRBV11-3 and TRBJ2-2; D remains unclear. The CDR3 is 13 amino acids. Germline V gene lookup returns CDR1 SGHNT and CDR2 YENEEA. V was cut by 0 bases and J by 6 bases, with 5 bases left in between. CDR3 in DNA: TGTGCCAGCAGCTTAGAGGGTCCCGGGGAGCTGTTTTTT. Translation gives CASSLEGPGELFF.

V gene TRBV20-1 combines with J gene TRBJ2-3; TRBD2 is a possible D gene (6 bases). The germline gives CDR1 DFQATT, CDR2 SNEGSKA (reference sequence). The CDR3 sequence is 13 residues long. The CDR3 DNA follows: TGCAGCGCATTCCCGGGAGAAATACGTACGCAGTATTTT. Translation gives CSAFPGEIRTQYF.

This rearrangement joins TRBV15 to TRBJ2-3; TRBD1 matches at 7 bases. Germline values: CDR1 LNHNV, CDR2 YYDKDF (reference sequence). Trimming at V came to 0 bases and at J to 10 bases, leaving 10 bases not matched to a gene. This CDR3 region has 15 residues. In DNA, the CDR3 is TGTGCCACCAGCAGAGATGAAGGGGGCGAGGGATCGCAGTATTTT. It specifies CATSRDEGGEGSQYF.

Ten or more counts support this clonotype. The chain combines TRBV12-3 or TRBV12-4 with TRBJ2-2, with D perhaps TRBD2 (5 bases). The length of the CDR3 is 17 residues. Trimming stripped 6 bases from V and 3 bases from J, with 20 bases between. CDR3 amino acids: CASSLGIHTGDTGELFF. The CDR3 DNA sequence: TGTGCCAGCAGCCTCGGGATTCACACCGGGGACACCGGGGAGCTGTTTTTT.